This paragraph covers one T cell receptor beta chain sequence. Sequenced by immunoSEQ multiplex PCR; TCRdb stores in-frame clones only, minus some. This table holds over 200,000 clones, roughly 82% found once. This sample is part of a study of blood T cell repertoires in COVID-19. CDR3 size: 14 residues. Trimming left V 7 bases short and J 0 bases short, with 10 bases between. Germline assignment: CDR1 SQVTM and CDR2 ANQGSEA. The rearrangement uses TRBV29-1 and TRBJ1-6; D remains ambiguous. The source material was peripheral blood. The source of this sequence is a man aged 40-49 years who had recovered from COVID-19. CDR3 bases: TGCAGCGCCAAGATCGGCTCCTATAATTCACCCCTCCACTTT. Translation: CSAKIGSYNSPLHF.